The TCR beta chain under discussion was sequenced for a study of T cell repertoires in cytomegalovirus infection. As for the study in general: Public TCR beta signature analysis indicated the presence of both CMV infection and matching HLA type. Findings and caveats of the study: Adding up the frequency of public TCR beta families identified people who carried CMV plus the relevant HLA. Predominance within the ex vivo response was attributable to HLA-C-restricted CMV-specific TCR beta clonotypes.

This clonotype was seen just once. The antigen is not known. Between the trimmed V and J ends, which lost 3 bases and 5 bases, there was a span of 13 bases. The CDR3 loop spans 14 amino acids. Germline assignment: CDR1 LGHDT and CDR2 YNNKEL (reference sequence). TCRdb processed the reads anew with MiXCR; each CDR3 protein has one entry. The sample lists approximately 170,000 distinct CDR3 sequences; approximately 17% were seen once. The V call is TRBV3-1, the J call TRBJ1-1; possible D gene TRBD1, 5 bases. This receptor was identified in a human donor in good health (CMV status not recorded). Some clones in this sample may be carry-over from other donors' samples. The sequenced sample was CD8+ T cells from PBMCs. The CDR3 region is CASSQHPGSTEAFF. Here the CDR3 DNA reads TGTGCCAGCAGCCAGCATCCAGGGAGTACTGAAGCTTTCTTT. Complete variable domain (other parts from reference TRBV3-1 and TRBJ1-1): DTAVSQTPKYLVTQMGNDKSIKCEQNLGHDTMYWYKQDSKKFLKIMFSYNNKELIINETVPNRFSPKSPDKAHLNLHINSLELGDSAVYFCASSQHPGSTEAFFGQGTRLTVV.